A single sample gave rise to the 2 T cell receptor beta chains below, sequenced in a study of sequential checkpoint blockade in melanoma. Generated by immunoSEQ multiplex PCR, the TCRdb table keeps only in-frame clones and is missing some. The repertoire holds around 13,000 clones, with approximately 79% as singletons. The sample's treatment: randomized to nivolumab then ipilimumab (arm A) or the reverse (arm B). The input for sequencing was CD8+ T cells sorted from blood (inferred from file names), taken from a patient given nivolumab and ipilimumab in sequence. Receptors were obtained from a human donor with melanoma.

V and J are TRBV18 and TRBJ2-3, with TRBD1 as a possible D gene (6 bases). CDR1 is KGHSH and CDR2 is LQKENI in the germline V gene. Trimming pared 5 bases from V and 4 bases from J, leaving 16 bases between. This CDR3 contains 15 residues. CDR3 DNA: TGTGCCAGCTCAGAGGTTGGGGGCGCGGCAGATACGCAGTATTTT. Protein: CASSEVGGAADTQYF.

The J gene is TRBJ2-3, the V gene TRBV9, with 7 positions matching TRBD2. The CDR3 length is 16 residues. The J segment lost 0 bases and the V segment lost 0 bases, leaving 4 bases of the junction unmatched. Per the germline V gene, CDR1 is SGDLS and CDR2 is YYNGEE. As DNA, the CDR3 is TGTGCCAGCAGCGTAGCGGGTAGCGGGAGCACAGATACGCAGTATTTT. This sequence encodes CASSVAGSGSTDTQYF.